This T cell receptor beta chain emerged from a study of T cell repertoires in cytomegalovirus infection. Study information: From public TCR beta signatures came an indication of both CMV infection and matching HLA type. Overall study findings and caveats: CMV-specific TCR beta clonotypes restricted by HLA-C were the ones dominating the ex vivo response.

TCRdb independently ran MiXCR on the reads; one entry per CDR3 protein. The sample has 200,000 to 300,000 distinct CDR3 sequences; approximately 10% are singletons. CDR3 length: 15 residues. Per the germline V gene, CDR1 is SGHTA and CDR2 is FQGNSA. Trimming pared 5 bases from V and 3 bases from J, leaving 14 bases between. Many counts were recorded for this clonotype. Its cognate antigen is unknown. The receptor comes from a human donor in good health (CMV status not recorded). Some clones in this sample may be carry-over from other donors' samples. Material for sequencing was PBMCs. The chain joins TRBV7-2 to TRBJ2-1; perhaps D is TRBD1 or TRBD2 (5 bases each). The CDR3 sequence: CASSVTGRLYNEQFF. The CDR3 DNA reads as TGTGCCAGCAGCGTAACGGGACGGCTCTACAATGAGCAGTTCTTC.